Sequencing of this TCR beta chain was carried out in a study of human T cells and chemical hapten exposure. Whole-study results and caveats: TCRs whose frequency exceeded 1 in 1000 remained the same following DPC sensitization.

The CDR3 sequence is 14 residues long. The ends were cut back, 1 base at V and 8 bases at J, with 12 bases in the middle. Per germline, CDR1 MGHRA and CDR2 YSYEKL. During construction of the library, unique molecular identifiers were attached to individual cDNA molecules for quantitative, reproducible TCR counting. Under the authors' procedure: Sequenced samples showed a median of roughly 99,000 TCRs each, with counts running from about 20,000 to 690,000. Via MiXCR, TCRdb re-called the RACE reads, giving one row per CDR3 protein. For this entry, the V and J calls and clone size follow TCRdb and not the study's own pipeline. The sample includes fewer than 400,000 distinct CDR3 sequences, 5.5% to 8% of them seen just once. Regarding this clonotype: As yet, its antigen is unknown.

Described time point: patch test 1, 2 weeks after DPC sensitization. Treatment here: therapeutic diphenylcyclopropenone sensitization with weekly scalp DPC. Source: whole blood, taken in connection with sensitization to the hapten diphenylcyclopropenone (DPC). The clonotype was recovered from a young woman with alopecia areata. Some clones in this sample may be carry-over from other donors' samples. The genes are TRBV4-1 and TRBJ2-1, with D possibly being TRBD1 or TRBD2 (5 bases each). In DNA, the CDR3 is TGCGCCAGCAGCCAAGCCTCTCGAGGGGATGAGCAGTTCTTC. Translating it yields CASSQASRGDEQFF.